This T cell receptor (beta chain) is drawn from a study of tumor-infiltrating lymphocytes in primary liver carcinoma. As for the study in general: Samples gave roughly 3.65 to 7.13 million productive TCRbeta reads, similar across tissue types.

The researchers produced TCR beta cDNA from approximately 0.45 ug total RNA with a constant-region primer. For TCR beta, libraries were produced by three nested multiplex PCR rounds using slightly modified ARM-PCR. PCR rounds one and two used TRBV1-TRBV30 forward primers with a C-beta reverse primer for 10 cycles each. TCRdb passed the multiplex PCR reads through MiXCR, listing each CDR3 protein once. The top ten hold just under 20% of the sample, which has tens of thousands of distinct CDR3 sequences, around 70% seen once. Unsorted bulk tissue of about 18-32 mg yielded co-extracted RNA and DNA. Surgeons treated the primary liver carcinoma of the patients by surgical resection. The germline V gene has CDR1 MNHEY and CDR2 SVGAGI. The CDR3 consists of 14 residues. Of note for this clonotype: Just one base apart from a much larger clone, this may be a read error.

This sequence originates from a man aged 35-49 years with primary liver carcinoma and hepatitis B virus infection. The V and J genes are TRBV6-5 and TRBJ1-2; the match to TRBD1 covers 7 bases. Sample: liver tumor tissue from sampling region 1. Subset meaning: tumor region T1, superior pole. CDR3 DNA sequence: TGTACCAGCAGGCTCAGCGACAGGGACAATGGCTACACCTTC. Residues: CTSRLSDRDNGYTF.